The source of this TCR beta chain is a study of vaccination and CD4 T cells after COVID-19. Study context: Cultures acting as controls obtained a CEFX pool, an HIV-1 Nef pool, or no peptide.

With regard to this clonotype: The target antigen is unknown.

Sequenced with the Oncomine TCR Beta short-read assay was DNA taken from cultured CD4+ T cells. MiXCR, run by TCRdb on the PCR reads, gives a single entry per CDR3 protein. The sample holds 25,000 to 30,000 distinct CDR3 sequences, around 60% seen once. The CDR3 covers 15 residues. V was pared by 6 bases and J by 3 bases, with 9 bases of the junction left unmatched. Germline CDR1 is SNHLY and CDR2 is FYNNEI. Regarding treatment: approximately 9-day PBMC culture with coronavirus spike peptide pools or control peptides (ViraFEST assay). Cultures used under 2.5 million PBMCs per well, about 9.9 IU/ml IL-2 and around 10 ug/ml peptides.

The chain joins TRBV2 to TRBJ2-7; TRBD1 matches at 9 bases. Sequencing used CD4+ T cells from blood, cultured in vitro, obtained after SARS-CoV-2 vaccination. The clonotype comes from a human donor who received a COVID-19 vaccine. CDR3 DNA sequence: TGTGCCAGCAGCGCGGAGGGGACAGGGTTCTACGAGCAGTACTTC. Residues: CASSAEGTGFYEQYF.